This TCR beta chain was recovered during a study of cytomegalovirus exposure and HLA in healthy donors. Researchers ran the PCR with 60 Vbeta and 13 Jbeta primers. TCRdb's copy holds only in-frame clones and misses some; the assay was immunoSEQ multiplex PCR. This table has 160,000 or so clones, roughly four fifths appearing once. Germline loops: CDR1 SGHTS, CDR2 YDEGEE. CDR3 length equals 14 residues. The V end was cut by 4 bases, the J end by 4 bases, with 14 bases between. The chain carries TRBV5-8 and TRBJ1-2, with TRBD1 as a possible D gene (5 bases). The sequencing input was PBMCs. The clonotype originates from a female donor in good health and CMV-seronegative. CDR3 loop: CASSPEGPTYGYTF. The CDR3 DNA follows: TGTGCCAGCAGCCCGGAGGGACCTACCTATGGCTACACCTTC.